The entry below describes one T cell receptor beta chain. In its sample, this clonotype was seen a few times. No cognate antigen has been identified for it. There are no base qualities to consult, and no much larger clone falls within one base. This entry belongs to a study of T cell repertoires in cytomegalovirus infection (dated by TCRdb to about 2019). For context, the study as a whole: Peptide stimulations targeted recently identified HLA-C-restricted CMV epitopes, whose presentation resists viral immunomodulation, together with well-studied HLA-B-restricted epitopes. Donor HLA type was relevant to the analysis, because carriage of CMV infection together with the matching HLA type was indicated by public TCR beta signatures.

Overall study results and their limits: Cumulative frequency of public TCR beta family members discriminated carriers of CMV infection plus the relevant HLA type in this cohort and an independent approximately 370-donor cohort. In the ex vivo response, HLA-C-restricted CMV-specific TCR beta clonotypes were dominant, and in two of eight donors the single most frequent clonotype came from this HLA-C-restricted group.

The junction carries 21 bases between V and J, which are trimmed by 10 bases and 6 bases respectively. There are 14 amino acids in the CDR3, from cysteine to phenylalanine inclusive. Only the CDR3 part of the read is kept: 42 bases, read in frame from the first base. The run used an Illumina HiSeq 1500. TCRdb applied fastp at Q25 and MiXCR to the public reads, then kept only in-frame beta chains. Every entry covers one CDR3 protein and lists the most common genes and DNA from its rows. The table for this sample lists just under 500,000 distinct CDR3 sequences; about 33% of them were counted only once. The ten largest clones capture about a sixth of the sample. The treatment or condition label corresponds to: in vitro stimulation with specific CMV peptide epitopes to enrich CMV-specific T cells.

The rearrangement joined TRBV12-3 or TRBV12-4 to TRBJ1-2; too little of a D gene remains to name it. This material consisted of cultured PBMCs, taken from culture after CMV antigen stimulation. This clonotype was sampled from a human donor in good health (CMV status not recorded). Some clones in this sample may be carry-over from other donors' samples. The DNA sequence is as follows: TGTGCCACCCTCTGGGCAGGCGGGTGGGATGGCTACACCTTC. This sequence encodes CATLWAGGWDGYTF.